A selection of T cell receptor beta chains follows, all from one sample in a study of shared clonotypes between healthy human individuals. Libraries were prepared by immunoSEQ multiplex PCR; TCRdb keeps only in-frame clonotypes and omits some of them. The top ten hold about 0.34% of the sample, which has about 2.4 million clones, 93% seen once. Sequencing used naive CD4+ T cells from PBMCs. Receptor source: a man aged 18 to 35 in good health. Some clones in this sample may be carry-over from other donors' samples. CDR3s include the opening cysteine and the closing phenylalanine or tryptophan. Clone size is stated in some rows and not others, as once, few, many or a class when expanded.

TRBV9	TRBJ1-5	NA	CASSPGSSNQPQHF
TRBV7-2	TRBJ2-7	NA	CASRPRARSYEQYF
TRBV5-4	TRBJ2-7	once	CASSFAGGGEQYF
TRBV10-3	TRBJ2-1	NA	CATTRTGDYNEQFF
TRBV27	TRBJ2-1	NA	CASSQPQPRTEQFF
TRBV7-2	TRBJ2-3	NA	CASSFAWGTDTQYF
TRBV19	TRBJ2-1	NA	CASQSLGGRSYNEQFF
TRBV25-1	TRBJ1-1	NA	CASSEAGGAEAFF
TRBV5-6	TRBJ1-1	NA	CASGLPNTEAFF
TRBV27	TRBJ1-2	NA	CASSPPGDGYTF
TRBV7-9	TRBJ1-2	NA	CASSRLSGWSPYGYTF
TRBV2	TRBJ2-7	NA	CASRSASSYEQYF
TRBV7-3	TRBJ2-1	NA	CASSLGLAGVDEQFF
TRBV6-6	TRBJ2-1	NA	CASSYSFSYNEQFF
TRBV28	TRBJ1-1	NA	CASSDRGRTEAFF
TRBV7-3	TRBJ2-3	NA	CASSQTGSSTDTQYF
TRBV18	TRBJ2-2	NA	CASSRSIANTGELFF
TRBV4-2	TRBJ2-3	once	CASSQDVAGGGTDTQYF
TRBV7-9	TRBJ2-6	NA	CASSQGDSGANVLTF
TRBV2	TRBJ2-2	NA	CASSDAAGGLSNTGELFF
TRBV7-2	TRBJ1-3	NA	CASSLGQGLTKGNTIYF
TRBV5-1	TRBJ2-3	NA	CASSSTASRLTDTQYF
TRBV9	TRBJ2-2	NA	CASSVDGATTGELFF
TRBV28	TRBJ1-2	NA	CAGQGYGGYGYTF
TRBV7-9	TRBJ1-2	NA	CASSAGLTPPGYTF
TRBV18	TRBJ1-1	NA	CASSPQGSTEAFF
TRBV30	TRBJ1-1	few	CARTKEGNTEAFF
TRBV19	TRBJ1-1	NA	CASSPTRGSEAFF
TRBV7-2	TRBJ2-1	NA	CASSGWTSGGTYNEQFF
TRBV6-5	TRBJ1-5	NA	CASCIVRRRNQPRHF
TRBV27	TRBJ2-7	NA	CASSQARRSYEQYF
TRBV7-3	TRBJ2-3	NA	CASSLTSGRYTDTQYF